The subject of this entry is one T cell receptor beta chain. Methods used by the authors: It was from reference gene primer amplification that nucleated cell counts were estimated. The data were produced by immunoSEQ multiplex PCR, yet TCRdb's version contains in-frame clones alone and is incomplete. The V and J calls and the clone size are those of that table, but D and trimming were determined from the DNA. This repertoire shows roughly 49,000 clones, 85% to 90% found once; its top ten account for around 5.1%. The source of the sample is a study of blood T cell repertoires in COVID-19. For the study at large: Some COVID-19 samples were acute and others convalescent; all came from the United States, Italy and Spain. PBMCs, B-cell-depleted T cells, or T cells were the source of the cDNA or gDNA that made up the material.

This CDR3 has 16 residues. The V and J ends lost 5 bases and 6 bases, in that order; junction bases with no gene match: 14. CDR1 and CDR2 from the germline V gene are SGHAT and FQDESV (reference sequence). This receptor was obtained from a man aged 55 to 70 with active COVID-19. This chain links TRBV11-1 with TRBJ2-3; TRBD2 matches at 7 bases. Sequenced sample: peripheral blood. CDR3 region: CASSHSSGPAEDTQYF. Here the CDR3 DNA reads TGTGCCAGCAGCCATTCTAGCGGTCCCGCGGAGGATACGCAGTATTTT.